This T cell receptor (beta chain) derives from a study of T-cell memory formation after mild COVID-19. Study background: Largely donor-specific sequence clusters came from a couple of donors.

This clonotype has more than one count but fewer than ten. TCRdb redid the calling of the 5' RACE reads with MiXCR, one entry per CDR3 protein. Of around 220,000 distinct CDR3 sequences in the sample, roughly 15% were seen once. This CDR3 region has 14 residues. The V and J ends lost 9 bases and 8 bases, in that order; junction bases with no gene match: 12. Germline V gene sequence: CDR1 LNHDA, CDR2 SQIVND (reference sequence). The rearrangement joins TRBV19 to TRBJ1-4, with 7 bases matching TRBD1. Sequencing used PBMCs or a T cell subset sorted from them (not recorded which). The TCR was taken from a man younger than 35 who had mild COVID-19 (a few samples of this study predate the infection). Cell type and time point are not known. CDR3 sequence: CASQDRALLEKLFF. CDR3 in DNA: TGTGCCAGCCAAGACAGGGCTCTACTCGAAAAACTGTTTTTT. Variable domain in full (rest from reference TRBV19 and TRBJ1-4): DGGITQSPKYLFRKEGQNVTLSCEQNLNHDAMYWYRQDPGQGLRLIYYSQIVNDFQKGDIAEGYSVSREKKESFPLTVTSAQKNPTAFYLCASQDRALLEKLFFGSGTQLSVL.